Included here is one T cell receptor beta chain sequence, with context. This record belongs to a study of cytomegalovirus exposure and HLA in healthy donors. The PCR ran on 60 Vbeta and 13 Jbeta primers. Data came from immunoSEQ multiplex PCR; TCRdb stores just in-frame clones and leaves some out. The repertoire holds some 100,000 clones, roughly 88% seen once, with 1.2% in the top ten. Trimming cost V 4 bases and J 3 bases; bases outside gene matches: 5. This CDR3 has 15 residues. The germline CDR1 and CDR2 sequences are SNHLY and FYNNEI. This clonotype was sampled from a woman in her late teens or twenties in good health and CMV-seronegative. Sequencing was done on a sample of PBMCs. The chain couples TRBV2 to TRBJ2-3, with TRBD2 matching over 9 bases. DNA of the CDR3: TGTGCCAGCAGTGTAGGGGCGGGAGGGACAGATACGCAGTATTTT. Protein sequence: CASSVGAGGTDTQYF.